These T cell receptor beta chains were read from a single sample in a study of shared clonotypes between healthy human individuals. Clones were sequenced by immunoSEQ multiplex PCR, and TCRdb holds only the in-frame ones, with some missing. Among approximately 2.1 million clones listed, approximately 93% were seen once. The specimen was naive CD4+ T cells from PBMCs. The origin of the receptors is a man between 18 and 29 years old in good health. Some clones in this sample may be carry-over from other donors' samples. The CDR3 runs from the conserved cysteine through the conserved F or W. D genes are given only for firm matches. The size of a clone is reported for some rows only, either as once, few or many, or as a class for expanded clones.

V	size	J	D	CDR3	DNA
TRBV15	.	TRBJ2-1	.	CATSRGRGTRYNEQFF	TGTGCCACCAGCAGAGGTCGGGGCACCCGCTACAATGAGCAGTTCTTC
TRBV5-1	.	TRBJ2-1	.	CASSLTGARAYNEQFF	TGCGCCAGCAGCTTGACAGGTGCACGGGCCTACAATGAGCAGTTCTTC
TRBV14	.	TRBJ1-1	.	CASSQAPFTEAFF	TGTGCCAGCAGCCAAGCTCCTTTCACTGAAGCTTTCTTT
TRBV7-9	.	TRBJ2-7	TRBD2	CASRTSSGVGNEQYF	TGTGCCAGCAGGACTTCTAGCGGGGTTGGGAACGAGCAGTACTTC
TRBV9	.	TRBJ2-5	.	CASSVGWGNQNIETQYF	TGTGCCAGCAGCGTAGGGTGGGGGAACCAGAACATCGAGACCCAGTACTTC
TRBV27	.	TRBJ1-2	TRBD1	CASRDRAYGYTF	TGTGCCAGCAGGGACAGGGCCTATGGCTACACCTTC
TRBV11-2	.	TRBJ2-7	.	CASSLDGYEQYF	TGTGCCAGCAGCTTAGACGGCTACGAGCAGTACTTC
TRBV28	.	TRBJ2-1	TRBD2	CASSVLAGGPFGEQFF	TGTGCCAGCAGTGTACTAGCGGGAGGGCCATTTGGTGAGCAGTTCTTC
TRBV11-2	.	TRBJ2-7	TRBD1	CASSLPTGVLYEQYF	TGTGCCAGCAGCTTACCGACAGGGGTTCTTTACGAGCAGTACTTC
TRBV6-1	.	TRBJ1-2	.	CASSRHVLGYGYTF	TGTGCCAGCAGTCGACATGTCTTGGGCTATGGCTACACCTTC
TRBV10-1	once	TRBJ2-7	TRBD2	CASSLAGQYEQYF	TGCGCCAGCAGCCTAGCGGGCCAGTACGAGCAGTACTTC
TRBV25-1	.	TRBJ2-6	.	CASRGQRSGANVLTF	TGTGCCAGCAGAGGACAGCGCTCTGGGGCCAACGTCCTGACTTTC
TRBV6-5	.	TRBJ1-1	.	CASSYQGSPEAFF	TGTGCCAGCAGTTATCAGGGTTCCCCTGAAGCTTTCTTT
TRBV2	.	TRBJ2-5	.	CASSVHRAQETQYF	TGTGCCAGCAGTGTTCACAGAGCTCAAGAGACCCAGTACTTC
TRBV6-1	.	TRBJ1-3	.	CASSPGTFTGNTIYF	TGTGCCAGCAGTCCCGGGACATTTACTGGAAACACCATATATTTT
TRBV27	.	TRBJ2-3	.	CASSSPGAATQYF	TGTGCCAGCAGTTCGCCGGGGGCTGCTACGCAGTATTTT
TRBV7-9	once	TRBJ1-2	.	CASSLEGSDGYTF	TGTGCCAGCAGCTTAGAGGGGAGCGATGGCTACACCTTC
TRBV18	.	TRBJ2-7	.	CASSPREGDYEQYF	TGTGCCAGCTCACCGAGGGAGGGGGACTACGAGCAGTACTTC
TRBV28	.	TRBJ1-1	.	CASSRGSSYNTEAFF	TGTGCCAGCAGTCGAGGGTCCAGCTACAACACTGAAGCTTTCTTT
TRBV9	.	TRBJ1-2	TRBD1	CASSVHRGNRYGYTF	TGTGCCAGCAGCGTCCACAGGGGAAATCGCTATGGCTACACCTTC
TRBV28	.	TRBJ2-7	.	CASSLSTGLGVYEQYF	TGTGCCAGCAGTTTAAGTACCGGGCTCGGGGTCTACGAGCAGTACTTC
TRBV5-1	.	TRBJ2-2	.	CASSLEFRRAGRKAGELFF	TGCGCCAGCAGCTTGGAATTCAGGCGGGCAGGGCGAAAGGCCGGGGAGCTGTTTTTT
TRBV28	.	TRBJ1-2	TRBD1	CASRGDRGRPYTF	TGTGCCAGCAGGGGGGACAGGGGGCGTCCCTACACCTTC
TRBV7-8	.	TRBJ2-2	TRBD2	CASSLVAFAGLVPHTGELFF	TGTGCCAGCAGCTTAGTTGCTTTTGCGGGACTAGTCCCCCACACCGGGGAGCTGTTTTTT
TRBV27	.	TRBJ2-1	.	CASTSFGGLYNEQFF	TGTGCCAGCACCTCTTTTGGCGGACTATACAATGAGCAGTTCTTC
TRBV4-1	once	TRBJ2-2	.	CASSQAAAVGGELFF	TGCGCCAGCAGCCAAGCGGCGGCGGTTGGCGGGGAGCTGTTTTTT
TRBV5-1	.	TRBJ2-3	.	CASSLDGFTDTQYF	TGCGCCAGCAGCTTGGACGGATTTACAGATACGCAGTATTTT
TRBV9	.	TRBJ1-2	.	CASSANQGHGYTF	TGTGCCAGCAGCGCAAATCAGGGACATGGCTACACCTTC
TRBV28	.	TRBJ1-1	TRBD1	CASSPGDRVSPEAFF	TGTGCCAGCAGTCCCGGAGACAGGGTATCCCCTGAAGCTTTCTTT
TRBV9	.	TRBJ2-1	.	CASSVLGVGARTNPYNEQFF	TGTGCCAGCAGCGTACTCGGTGTCGGGGCGAGGACTAACCCCTACAATGAGCAGTTCTTC
TRBV5-1	few	TRBJ1-1	TRBD1	CASRADRLEAFF	TGCGCCAGCAGAGCGGACAGGCTCGAAGCTTTCTTT
TRBV30	.	TRBJ1-3	.	CAYGILSGNTIYF	TGTGCCTATGGGATCCTCTCTGGAAACACCATATATTTT
TRBV9	few	TRBJ1-1	TRBD1	CASSVGRQGELNTEAFF	TGTGCCAGCAGCGTAGGGAGGCAGGGGGAGTTGAACACTGAAGCTTTCTTT
TRBV5-5	.	TRBJ2-7	.	CASIQRGLPSEQYF	TGTGCCAGCATCCAACGGGGACTGCCGTCCGAGCAGTACTTC
TRBV7-2	.	TRBJ2-1	TRBD2	CASSLRSGTSYGNEQFF	TGTGCCAGCAGCTTAAGGTCCGGGACTAGCTATGGTAATGAGCAGTTCTTC
TRBV5-1	once	TRBJ1-4	.	CASTPLGTLGEKLFF	TGCGCCAGCACCCCCCTGGGGACTCTTGGTGAAAAACTGTTTTTT
TRBV28	.	TRBJ2-1	.	CASSSGPPGRDEQFF	TGTGCCAGCAGTTCTGGGCCCCCGGGAAGAGATGAGCAGTTCTTC
TRBV7-2	.	TRBJ2-2	.	CASSRNRAVAGELFF	TGTGCCAGCAGCCGGAATCGGGCCGTCGCCGGGGAGCTGTTTTTT
TRBV11-2	.	TRBJ2-1	.	CASSQELTYNEQFF	TGTGCCAGCAGCCAGGAGCTGACCTACAATGAGCAGTTCTTC
TRBV30	.	TRBJ2-7	.	CAWRHDPIEQGEQYF	TGTGCCTGGAGGCACGACCCGATTGAACAGGGCGAGCAGTACTTC
TRBV6-5	.	TRBJ1-5	.	CASSPLFNQPQHF	TGTGCCAGCAGCCCCCTCTTCAATCAGCCCCAGCATTTT
TRBV7-9	.	TRBJ2-3	TRBD1	CASSLPSGTGDDTDTQYF	TGTGCCAGCAGCTTACCCTCAGGGACAGGGGATGACACAGATACGCAGTATTTT
TRBV23-1	.	TRBJ2-7	.	CASSLSARSPGEQYF	TGCGCCAGCAGTCTTTCGGCCCGCTCGCCGGGGGAGCAGTACTTC
TRBV28	.	TRBJ2-7	.	CASSLIISAGRYEQYF	TGTGCCAGCAGTTTGATAATATCGGCAGGCCGCTACGAGCAGTACTTC
TRBV4-1	.	TRBJ2-1	.	CASSQGLSSYNEQFF	TGCGCCAGCAGCCAAGGGCTTAGCTCTTACAATGAGCAGTTCTTC
TRBV6-1	.	TRBJ1-2	.	CAGSTEYGYTF	TGTGCCGGATCGACGGAGTATGGCTACACCTTC
TRBV5-4	.	TRBJ2-2	.	CASSLTTGELFF	TGTGCCAGCAGCTTAACGACAGGGGAGCTGTTTTTT
TRBV15	once	TRBJ1-4	.	CATSKGGEEKLFF	TGTGCCACCTCAAAAGGGGGTGAGGAAAAACTGTTTTTT